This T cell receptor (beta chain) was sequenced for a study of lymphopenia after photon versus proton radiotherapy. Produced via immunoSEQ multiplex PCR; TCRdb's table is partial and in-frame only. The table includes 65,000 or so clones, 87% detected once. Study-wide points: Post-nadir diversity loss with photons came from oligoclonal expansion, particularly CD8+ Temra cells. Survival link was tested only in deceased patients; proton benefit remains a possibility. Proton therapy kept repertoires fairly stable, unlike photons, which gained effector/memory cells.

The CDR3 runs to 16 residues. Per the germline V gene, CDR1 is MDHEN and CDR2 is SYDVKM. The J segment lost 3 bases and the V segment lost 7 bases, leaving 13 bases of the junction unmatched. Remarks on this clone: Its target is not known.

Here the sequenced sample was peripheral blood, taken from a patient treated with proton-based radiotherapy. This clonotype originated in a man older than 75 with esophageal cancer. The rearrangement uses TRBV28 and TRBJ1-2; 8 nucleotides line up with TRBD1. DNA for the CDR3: TGTGCCAGCACCCGAGGGGGGACAGGCTTATACTATGGCTACACCTTC. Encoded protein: CASTRGGTGLYYGYTF.